The 28 T cell receptor beta chains below were found in one sample sequenced in a study of T cells in Graves' hyperthyroidism and ophthalmopathy. What was amplified from RNA transcripts were TCR beta CDR3 regions. First-round RT-PCR targeting the TCR CDR3 was performed with the HTBI primer set. Each CDR3 protein gets one entry after TCRdb re-called the multiplex PCR reads with MiXCR. The sample lists roughly 750,000 distinct CDR3 sequences, around 17% occurring once. Sequenced sample: blood. The source is a man younger than 35 with Graves' hyperthyroidism.

In its sample, this clonotype was seen a few times. This rearrangement joins TRBV28 to TRBJ1-1; D gene unclear. The CDR3 loop spans 12 amino acids. V was cut by 4 bases and J by 5 bases, with 8 bases left in between. Germline values: CDR1 MDHEN, CDR2 SYDVKM. The CDR3 bases are TGTGCCAGCAGTTCCCCTATGACTGAAGCTTTCTTT. Protein product: CASSSPMTEAFF.

The rearrangement uses TRBV5-1 and TRBJ2-7; D is possibly TRBD1 or TRBD2 (5 bases each). Germline V gene lookup returns CDR1 SGHRS and CDR2 YFSETQ. V lost 0 bases and J lost 3, with 13 bases in between. This CDR3 is built from 15 residues. The CDR3 coding sequence is TGCGCCAGCAGCTTGGCGACAGTCAGCGGCTACGAGCAGTACTTC. Amino acid sequence: CASSLATVSGYEQYF.

The genes are TRBV6-2 or TRBV6-3 and TRBJ1-1; perhaps TRBD1 as D (5 bases). The CDR3 runs 14 residues. Germline V gene sequence: CDR1 MNHEY, CDR2 SVGEGT. V gave up 3 bases and J gave up 4 bases, with 12 bases separating them. The CDR3 region has the DNA TGTGCCAGCAGTTATGGCGCAGGGAGCACTGAAGCTTTCTTT. This sequence encodes CASSYGAGSTEAFF.

There are many counts of this clonotype. This chain uses TRBV2 with TRBJ1-2, with no clear D. Trimming stripped 5 bases from V and 5 bases from J, with 15 bases between. The CDR3 runs to 14 residues. Germline-derived CDR1 and CDR2 are SNHLY and FYNNEI. CDR3 region: CASSFGLNEYGYTF. CDR3 bases: TGTGCCAGCAGTTTCGGACTGAACGAGTATGGCTACACCTTC.

This chain joins TRBV6-1 and TRBJ2-1, with TRBD1 identical over 8 bases. CDR3 size: 15 residues. Germline assignment: CDR1 MNHNS and CDR2 SASEGT. Trimming at V came to 4 bases and at J to 5 bases, leaving 7 bases not matched to a gene. CDR3 bases: TGTGCCAGCAGTGTTACCAGGGGGCTGAACAATGAGCAGTTCTTC. It yields the protein CASSVTRGLNNEQFF.

This clonotype was seen many times. The genes are TRBV7-9 and TRBJ2-7, with D possibly being TRBD2 (6 bases). V lost 3 bases, J lost 4 bases, and 13 bases lay in between. Germline-derived CDR1 and CDR2 are SEHNR and FQNEAQ (reference sequence). The CDR3 is 14 residues long. The CDR3 sequence is CASSFGGVRYEQYF. The CDR3 coding sequence is TGTGCCAGCAGCTTCGGGGGAGTAAGGTACGAGCAGTACTTC.

This clonotype was picked up many times. This chain connects TRBV28 to TRBJ1-5; 8 bases map to TRBD1. Trimming cost V 9 bases and J 3 bases; bases outside gene matches: 7. The CDR3 contains 14 residues. Germline V lookup: CDR1 MDHEN, CDR2 SYDVKM. The CDR3 loop reads CASSDRAYNQPQHF. CDR3 DNA sequence: TGTGCCAGTTCGGACAGGGCGTACAATCAGCCCCAGCATTTT.

The chain links TRBV2 to TRBJ2-1; 9 bases are shared with TRBD1. The germline V gene has CDR1 SNHLY and CDR2 FYNNEI. This CDR3 has 15 residues. The V segment lost 3 bases and the J segment 3 bases; nucleotides outside the gene matches: 3. CDR3 DNA sequence: TGTGCCAGCAGTGAGGGACAGGGTTACTACAATGAGCAGTTCTTC. Amino acids: CASSEGQGYYNEQFF.

This clonotype occurred a few times. This rearrangement joins TRBV12-3 or TRBV12-4 to TRBJ2-1, with TRBD2 matching over 15 bases. The V and J ends lost 7 bases and 0 bases, in that order; junction bases with no gene match: 7. There are 18 residues in the CDR3. Here the CDR3 DNA reads TGTGCCAGCACCCAGGGACTAGCGGGAGGCAGCTCCTACAATGAGCAGTTCTTC. Its translation: CASTQGLAGGSSYNEQFF.

The chain joins TRBV20-1 to TRBJ2-1; D call uncertain. V gave up 2 bases and J gave up 5 bases, with 4 bases separating them. The CDR3 runs to 11 residues. Germline-derived CDR1 and CDR2 are DFQATT and SNEGSKA (reference sequence). The CDR3 DNA reads TGCAGTGCTAGACACAACAATGAGCAGTTCTTC. It codes for CSARHNNEQFF.

This clonotype was seen at least ten times. The rearrangement links TRBV28 to TRBJ1-2; D is possibly TRBD1 (5 bases). With 3 bases removed from V and 7 bases from J, the gap between germline ends came to 12 bases. The length of the CDR3 is 13 residues. The germline V gene has CDR1 MDHEN and CDR2 SYDVKM. The CDR3 nucleotides are TGTGCCAGCAGTTTCGGTGGAAGGGGTGGCTACACCTTC. This codes for CASSFGGRGGYTF.

This clonotype was picked up many times. This chain joins TRBV11-2 and TRBJ2-3; no reliable D call. Germline CDR1 is SGHAT and CDR2 is FQNNGV. The CDR3 totals 15 residues. The germline V and J ends were trimmed by 1 base and 2 bases, with 10 bases remaining between them. CDR3 amino acids: CASSLVGPNTDTQYF. The CDR3 region has the DNA TGTGCCAGCAGCTTAGTGGGTCCAAACACAGATACGCAGTATTTT.

Many counts were recorded for this clonotype. The rearrangement links TRBV6-1 to TRBJ1-5; TRBD1 is a possible D gene (5 bases). This CDR3 comprises 17 residues. V was clipped by 5 bases and J by 9 bases, with 26 bases between them. In germline, CDR1 is MNHNS, CDR2 SASEGT. CDR3 DNA sequence: TGTGCCAGCAGTCAAATTCCGGGACGGAGAAGGCCATCGCCCCAGCATTTT. Translated: CASSQIPGRRRPSPQHF.

This clonotype was observed many times. The chain recombines TRBV20-1 with TRBJ2-1; TRBD2 matches at 8 bases. V was pared by 6 bases and J by 6 bases, with 13 bases of the junction left unmatched. Germline values: CDR1 DFQATT, CDR2 SNEGSKA (reference sequence). The CDR3 covers 15 residues. In DNA, the CDR3 is TGCAGTGCGATCTCCGGGACTAGTGGTACCAATGAGCAGTTCTTC. Protein sequence: CSAISGTSGTNEQFF.

The chain links TRBV4-1 to TRBJ1-4; D is unresolved. CDR3 size: 12 residues. The V gene's germline CDR1 is MGHRA and CDR2 YSYEKL. V lost 0 bases, J lost 13 bases, and 9 bases lay in between. The CDR3 DNA follows: TGCGCCAGCAGCCAAGATATGGCGCTACTGTTTTTT. Its translation is CASSQDMALLFF.

The chain links TRBV12-3 or TRBV12-4 to TRBJ2-5; D possibly uses TRBD1 or TRBD2 (5 bases each). The CDR3 extends over 15 amino acids. The germline V and J ends were trimmed by 4 bases and 5 bases, with 17 bases remaining between them. The chain's CDR3 is CASSSPGRLGETQYF. The DNA for the CDR3 is TGTGCCAGCAGTTCACCGGGACGTTTGGGGGAGACCCAGTACTTC.

This clonotype has ten or more counts. V gene TRBV7-8 combines with J gene TRBJ2-7, with D uncertain. V was clipped by 1 base and J by 4 bases, with 11 bases between them. This CDR3 is 14 amino acids long. Germline V lookup: CDR1 SGHVS, CDR2 FQNEAQ. CDR3 in DNA: TGTGCCAGCAGCTTAGGGCTAGGTGCGTACGAGCAGTACTTC. It specifies CASSLGLGAYEQYF.

This clonotype was counted ten times or more. The genes are TRBV6-2 or TRBV6-3 and TRBJ2-1, with a weak D call TRBD2 (6 bases). The V end was cut by 5 bases, the J end by 0 bases, with 14 bases between. CDR3 length: 16 amino acids. Germline CDR1 MNHEY, CDR2 SVGEGT. The CDR3 coding sequence is TGTGCCAGCAGTACGGGACTTCCCAGCTCCTACAATGAGCAGTTCTTC. This translates into CASSTGLPSSYNEQFF.

The rearrangement joins TRBV18 to TRBJ1-4; D not resolved. Trimming took 3 bases from V and 1 from J, leaving 6 bases between them. This CDR3 is built from 14 residues. Looked up from germline, CDR1 is KGHSH and CDR2 is LQKENI. In DNA, the CDR3 is TGTGCCAGCTCACCGGTGCGAACTAATGAAAAACTGTTTTTT. Its protein is CASSPVRTNEKLFF. Full variable domain (remainder filled in from reference TRBV18 and TRBJ1-4): NAGVMQNPRHLVRRRGQEARLRCSPMKGHSHVYWYRQLPEEGLKFMVYLQKENIIDESGMPKERFSAEFPKEGPSILRIQQVVRGDSAAYFCASSPVRTNEKLFFGSGTQLSVL.

The chain is built from TRBV3-1 and TRBJ2-5, with D possibly being TRBD2 (6 bases). Trimming pared 0 bases from V and 3 bases from J, leaving 14 bases between. Per the germline V gene, CDR1 is LGHDT and CDR2 is YNNKEL (reference sequence). The CDR3 totals 16 residues. The CDR3, as DNA: TGTGCCAGCAGCCAAGATGGGCTAGCGTTAAAAGAGACCCAGTACTTC. It is translated as CASSQDGLALKETQYF.

This clonotype was detected only a few times. The rearrangement joins TRBV27 to TRBJ1-5; 9 bases align to TRBD1. J was trimmed by 7 bases and V by 6 bases; bases with no gene match: 10. The CDR3 is 15 residues long. Germline V gene data show CDR1 as MNHEY and CDR2 as SMNVEV (reference sequence). The CDR3 is CASRPTGGLRQPQHF. Written as DNA, the CDR3 is TGTGCCAGCAGGCCTACAGGGGGCTTGAGGCAGCCCCAGCATTTT.

This rearrangement joins TRBV6-1 to TRBJ2-7, with TRBD1 as a possible D gene (5 bases). V was pared by 2 bases and J by 2 bases, with 10 bases between. Looked up from germline, CDR1 is MNHNS and CDR2 is SASEGT. The CDR3 consists of 14 residues. The CDR3: CASSESRQPYEQYF. CDR3 bases: TGTGCCAGCAGTGAATCGAGACAGCCCTACGAGCAGTACTTC.

This clonotype was observed many times. The chain is built from TRBV18 and TRBJ2-1; D unclear. V was trimmed by 6 bases and J by 3 bases, leaving 15 bases between them. The germline CDR1 and CDR2 sequences are KGHSH and LQKENI. This CDR3 has 15 residues. In nucleotides, the CDR3 is TGTGCCAGCTCTCATTCGGCACCTGACTACAATGAGCAGTTCTTC. This encodes CASSHSAPDYNEQFF.

The chain couples TRBV6-5 to TRBJ1-1; D remains unclear. From germline, CDR1 is MNHEY and CDR2 SVGAGI. The CDR3 runs to 15 residues. Trimming shortened V by 0 bases and J by 5 bases, and 13 bases separated the two germline ends. The CDR3 spells CASSYSTFTGTEAFF. CDR3 sequence (DNA): TGTGCCAGCAGTTACTCGACTTTTACCGGGACTGAAGCTTTCTTT.

The chain employs TRBV20-1 and TRBJ1-2; D is uncertain. Germline CDR1 and CDR2: DFQATT and SNEGSKA (reference sequence). CDR3 length: 14 residues. V was shortened by 3 bases and J by 3 bases, with 14 bases between the two germline ends. This CDR3 reads CSASDPVRDYGYTF. The DNA of the CDR3 is TGCAGTGCTAGCGACCCCGTGAGGGACTATGGCTACACCTTC.

The genes are TRBV18 and TRBJ2-5; 7 nucleotides align to TRBD2. J was trimmed by 5 bases and V by 0 bases; bases with no gene match: 3. This CDR3 comprises 14 residues. The germline gives CDR1 KGHSH, CDR2 LQKENI. The CDR3 protein is CASSPPGGSETQYF. The CDR3, as DNA: TGTGCCAGCTCACCACCGGGGGGGTCCGAGACCCAGTACTTC. Supplemented by reference TRBV18 and TRBJ2-5, the full variable domain reads NAGVMQNPRHLVRRRGQEARLRCSPMKGHSHVYWYRQLPEEGLKFMVYLQKENIIDESGMPKERFSAEFPKEGPSILRIQQVVRGDSAAYFCASSPPGGSETQYFGPGTRLLVL.

There are many counts of this clonotype. This chain uses TRBV2 with TRBJ1-6, with 9 bases lining up with TRBD1. Germline CDR1 SNHLY, CDR2 FYNNEI. V shed 6 bases and J 7 bases; nucleotides not matched to a gene: 7. The CDR3 is made up of 15 amino acids. The CDR3 DNA reads TGTGCCAGCAGGGAAAGGACAGGGGTGAATTCACCCCTCCACTTT. Protein product: CASRERTGVNSPLHF.

This clonotype was seen repeatedly, ten times or more. This chain uses TRBV30 with TRBJ1-2; no reliable D call. The germline CDR1 and CDR2 sequences are GTSNPN and SVGIG (reference sequence). This CDR3 is built from 12 residues. Trimming removed 3 bases at V and 2 bases at J, with 7 bases between. CDR3 loop: CAWREGNYGYTF. In nucleotides, the CDR3 is TGTGCCTGGAGGGAAGGGAACTATGGCTACACCTTC.